These 7 T cell receptor beta chains were sequenced from one sample in a study of cytomegalovirus exposure and HLA in healthy donors (dated by TCRdb to about 2017). The library was made by the immunoSEQ multiplex PCR assay. The multiplex PCR relied on a mix of 60 forward primers for TCR Vbeta segments and 13 reverse primers for TCR Jbeta segments. TCRdb re-hosts the immuneACCESS table, in-frame sequences only. Its copies lack some clones; in the studies checked, an unresolved V gene accounts for under half of them, and the cause for the rest is not known. The sample table lists 110,000 to 150,000 clones, roughly 77% of them with a count of one. The ten largest account for more than 3% of the sample. The sequencing sample was made of PBMCs. The source of these receptors is a female donor in good health and CMV-seronegative.

This chain uses TRBV4-1 with TRBJ2-7; TRBD2 matches at 9 bases. The CDR3 consists of 15 residues. The V gene end was trimmed by 1 base and the J gene end by 3 bases; junction bases not matched to a gene: 4. The germline V gene has CDR1 MGHRA and CDR2 YSYEKL. CDR3 nucleotides: TGCGCCAGCAGCCAAGCAGAGACTAGCGGCTACGAGCAGTACTTC. Its translation: CASSQAETSGYEQYF.

This chain connects TRBV30 to TRBJ2-1; TRBD2 might be the D (6 bases). CDR1 and CDR2 from the germline V gene are GTSNPN and SVGIG (reference sequence). V lost 7 bases, J lost 7 bases, and 11 bases lay in between. CDR3 length: 11 residues. As DNA, the CDR3 is TGTGCCTTTCCCGGGAGTAATGAGCAGTTCTTC. Amino acids: CAFPGSNEQFF.

This chain joins TRBV19 and TRBJ2-3; TRBD2 agrees at 9 bases. The ends lost 10 bases at V and 4 bases at J; junction bases unmatched: 6. Germline V gene lookup returns CDR1 LNHDA and CDR2 SQIVND (reference sequence). The CDR3 loop spans 13 amino acids. The CDR3 nucleotides read TGTGCCAAGGGGAGGACTAGCGCAGATACGCAGTATTTT. Translating gives CAKGRTSADTQYF. Drawing the rest from reference TRBV19 and TRBJ2-3, the complete variable domain is DGGITQSPKYLFRKEGQNVTLSCEQNLNHDAMYWYRQDPGQGLRLIYYSQIVNDFQKGDIAEGYSVSREKKESFPLTVTSAQKNPTAFYLCAKGRTSADTQYFGPGTRLTVL.

J is TRBJ2-2 and V is TRBV30; TRBD2 matches 10 bases. Trimming removed 4 bases from V and 3 bases from J; junction bases left unmatched: 5. In germline, CDR1 is GTSNPN, CDR2 SVGIG (reference sequence). The CDR3 consists of 15 residues. CDR3 sequence: CAWTGLARDTGELFF. The DNA of the CDR3 is TGTGCCTGGACGGGACTAGCGAGGGACACCGGGGAGCTGTTTTTT. Full variable domain (rest looked up from reference TRBV30 and TRBJ2-2): SQTIHQWPATLVQPVGSPLSLECTVEGTSNPNLYWYRQAAGRGLQLLFYSVGIGQISSEVPQNLSASRPQDRQFILSSKKLLLSDSGFYLCAWTGLARDTGELFFGEGSRLTVL.

CDR3 loop: CASSLRRGAFF. In DNA form, the CDR3 reads TGTGCCAGCAGCTTACGCAGGGGAGCTTTCTTT. The chain combines TRBV7-2 with TRBJ1-1; perhaps TRBD1 as D (6 bases). V was cut by 2 bases and J by 10 bases, with 8 bases left in between. CDR1 and CDR2 (germline): SGHTA, FQGNSA. This CDR3 region has 11 residues.

This clone was found once. V usage is TRBV9 and J usage is TRBJ2-1; 10 bases map to TRBD2. Trimming cost V 2 bases and J 9 bases; bases outside gene matches: 11. This CDR3 contains 16 residues. The germline V gene encodes CDR1 SGDLS and CDR2 YYNGEE. The CDR3 nucleotides are TGTGCCAGCAGCGTTCCTAGCGGGAGTCCGTATAGTGAGCAGTTCTTC. As protein: CASSVPSGSPYSEQFF.

This chain links TRBV5-1 with TRBJ2-1; 7 bases are shared with TRBD2. This CDR3 has 15 residues. Trimming took 6 bases from V and 0 from J; bases not matched to a gene: 6. Germline CDR1 reads SGHRS; CDR2 reads YFSETQ. CDR3 residues: CASTPSGFSYNEQFF. As DNA, the CDR3 is TGCGCCAGCACCCCTAGCGGCTTCTCCTACAATGAGCAGTTCTTC.